This T cell receptor beta chain was sequenced for a study of T-cell reconstitution after alpha-beta-depleted transplantation in children. Unique molecular identifiers were incorporated when the TCRbeta library was constructed. In TCRdb, the PCR reads were re-called with MiXCR into one record per CDR3 protein. In the table there are around 370,000 distinct CDR3 sequences, about 9.4% of which are singletons. In germline, CDR1 is MRHNA, CDR2 SNTAGT. The CDR3 runs 15 residues. Trimming removed 9 bases from V and 0 bases from J, with 18 bases in between. The chain combines TRBV6-4 with TRBJ2-7; TRBD1 might be the D (6 bases). The sequencing used PBMCs from the stem cell graft donor, collected from the stem cell graft. This receptor was identified in a human donor who donated a stem cell graft to a child with acute lymphoblastic leukemia. The DNA of the CDR3 is TGTGCCAGGAGAAACGAGCCAGGGGCCTCCTACGAGCAGTACTTC. Translating it yields CARRNEPGASYEQYF.